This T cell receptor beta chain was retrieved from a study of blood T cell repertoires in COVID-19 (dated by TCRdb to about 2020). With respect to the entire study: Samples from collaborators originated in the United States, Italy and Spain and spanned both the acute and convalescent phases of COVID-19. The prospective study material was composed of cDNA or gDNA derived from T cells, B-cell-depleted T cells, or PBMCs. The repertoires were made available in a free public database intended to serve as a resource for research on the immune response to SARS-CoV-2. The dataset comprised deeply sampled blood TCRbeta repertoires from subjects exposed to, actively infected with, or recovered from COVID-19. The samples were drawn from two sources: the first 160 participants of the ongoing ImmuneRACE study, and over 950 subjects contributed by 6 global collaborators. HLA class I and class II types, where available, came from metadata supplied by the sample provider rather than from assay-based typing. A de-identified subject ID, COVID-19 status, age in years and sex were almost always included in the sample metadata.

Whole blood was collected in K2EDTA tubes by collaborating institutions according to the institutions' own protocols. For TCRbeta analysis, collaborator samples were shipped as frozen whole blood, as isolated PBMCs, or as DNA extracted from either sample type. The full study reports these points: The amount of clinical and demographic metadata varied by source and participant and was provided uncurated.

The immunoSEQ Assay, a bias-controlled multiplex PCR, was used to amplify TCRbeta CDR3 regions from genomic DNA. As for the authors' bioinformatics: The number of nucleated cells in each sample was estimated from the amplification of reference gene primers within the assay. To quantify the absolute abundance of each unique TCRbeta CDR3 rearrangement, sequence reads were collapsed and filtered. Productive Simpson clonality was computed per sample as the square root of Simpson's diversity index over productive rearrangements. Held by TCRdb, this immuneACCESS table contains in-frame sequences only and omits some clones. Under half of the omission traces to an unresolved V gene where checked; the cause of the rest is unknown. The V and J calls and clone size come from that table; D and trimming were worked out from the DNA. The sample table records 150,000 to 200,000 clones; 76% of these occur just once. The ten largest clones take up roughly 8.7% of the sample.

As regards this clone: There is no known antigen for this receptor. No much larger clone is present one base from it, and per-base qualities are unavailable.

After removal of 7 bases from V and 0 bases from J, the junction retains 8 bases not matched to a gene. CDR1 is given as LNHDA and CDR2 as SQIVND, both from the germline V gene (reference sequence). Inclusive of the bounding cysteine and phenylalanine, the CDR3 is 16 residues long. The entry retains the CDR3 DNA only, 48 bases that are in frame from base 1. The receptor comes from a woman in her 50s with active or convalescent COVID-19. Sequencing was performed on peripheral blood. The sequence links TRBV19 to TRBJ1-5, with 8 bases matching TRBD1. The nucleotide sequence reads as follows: TGTGCCAGTACCCCGGCCGACAGGGGTAGCAATCAGCCCCAGCATTTT. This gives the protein CASTPADRGSNQPQHF.